These 28 T cell receptor beta chains share one sample of origin, sequenced in a study of T cell responses to AZD1222 COVID-19 vaccine. The table came from immunoSEQ multiplex PCR; TCRdb's copy has only in-frame clones and leaves some out. The repertoire holds 85,000 to 120,000 clones, with roughly 88% as singletons. The sample here was peripheral blood, taken 28 days after the second AZD1222 dose. The receptors stem from an adult who received the AZD1222 COVID-19 vaccine.

This chain links TRBV6-5 with TRBJ1-2; no clear D. CDR1 is MNHEY and CDR2 is SVGAGI in the germline V gene. Trimming left V 2 bases short and J 4 bases short, with 14 bases between. This CDR3 spans 15 amino acids. The CDR3 DNA reads TGTGCCAGCAGTTACAATTCGGGCAACCTCTATGGCTACACCTTC. Residues: CASSYNSGNLYGYTF.

This rearrangement joins TRBV6-5 to TRBJ1-5; D gene ambiguous. Germline V lookup: CDR1 MNHEY, CDR2 SVGAGI. Trimming pared 8 bases from V and 3 bases from J, leaving 11 bases between. This CDR3 has 13 amino acids. The DNA for the CDR3 is TGTGCCAGCCGGGGTCAGATCAATCAGCCCCAGCATTTT. It translates to CASRGQINQPQHF.

The V and J genes are TRBV5-1 and TRBJ1-1; 7 positions match TRBD1. In germline, CDR1 is SGHRS, CDR2 YFSETQ. V gave up 7 bases and J gave up 0 bases; unmatched junction bases: 6. The CDR3 covers 14 residues. The CDR3 DNA follows: TGCGCCAGCGGACCGGGACAGATGAACACTGAAGCTTTCTTT. Translated: CASGPGQMNTEAFF.

The chain links TRBV6-5 to TRBJ2-5; D is unclear. V lost 5 bases and J lost 5, with 18 bases in between. Germline V gene sequence: CDR1 MNHEY, CDR2 SVGAGI. This CDR3 region has 15 residues. The CDR3 DNA reads TGTGCCAGCAGTCGGGCCCCGAGTGACGAGGAGACCCAGTACTTC. Translated: CASSRAPSDEETQYF.

This chain links TRBV6-2 or TRBV6-3 with TRBJ2-3; 8 nucleotides match TRBD1. Germline V CDR1 and CDR2: MNHEY, SVGEGT. V was clipped by 5 bases and J by 1 base; unmatched bases: 8. The CDR3 is 16 residues long. Written as DNA, the CDR3 is TGTGCCAGCAGTAACCGACAGGGGCAGGGCACAGATACGCAGTATTTT. This codes for CASSNRQGQGTDTQYF.

V is TRBV7-3 and J is TRBJ2-2; 9 bases are a match to TRBD1. Germline V CDR1 and CDR2: SGHTA, FQGTGA. The ends lost 5 bases at V and 0 bases at J; junction bases unmatched: 7. This CDR3 has 17 residues. The CDR3 loop is CASSPPGTGSNTGELFF. DNA for the CDR3: TGTGCCAGCAGCCCCCCAGGGACAGGGTCGAACACCGGGGAGCTGTTTTTT.

This clone has just one count. This CDR3 reads CASSPRTNSNQPQHF. The CDR3 nucleotides are TGTGCCAGCTCACCACGGACAAATAGCAATCAGCCCCAGCATTTT. The chain is built from TRBV18 and TRBJ1-5, with a possible D match to TRBD1 (5 bases). CDR1 and CDR2 from the germline V gene are KGHSH and LQKENI. V was shortened by 1 base and J by 0 bases, with 7 bases between the two germline ends. The CDR3 runs 15 residues. The full variable domain, its missing parts supplied by reference TRBV18 and TRBJ1-5, is NAGVMQNPRHLVRRRGQEARLRCSPMKGHSHVYWYRQLPEEGLKFMVYLQKENIIDESGMPKERFSAEFPKEGPSILRIQQVVRGDSAAYFCASSPRTNSNQPQHFGDGTRLSIL.

The chain recombines TRBV7-9 with TRBJ2-6, with TRBD2 as a possible D gene (6 bases). In germline, CDR1 is SEHNR, CDR2 FQNEAQ (reference sequence). The CDR3 has 16 amino acids. V was shortened by 9 bases and J by 0 bases, with 15 bases between the two germline ends. The CDR3 spells CASAPVGGSGANVLTF. The DNA for the CDR3 is TGTGCCAGTGCTCCTGTGGGGGGCTCTGGGGCCAACGTCCTGACTTTC.

The gene calls are TRBV18 and TRBJ2-7; TRBD2 aligns across 7 bases. V was clipped by 0 bases and J by 11 bases; unmatched bases: 10. The CDR3 extends over 14 amino acids. The germline CDR1 and CDR2 sequences are KGHSH and LQKENI. This CDR3 is CASSPPLRREVEYF. CDR3 in DNA: TGTGCCAGCTCACCACCCCTTCGACGGGAGGTGGAGTACTTC.

The chain has TRBV4-1 and TRBJ2-7; D may be TRBD2 (6 bases). Trimming stripped 2 bases from V and 2 bases from J, with 19 bases between. This CDR3 has 17 residues. Germline assignment: CDR1 MGHRA and CDR2 YSYEKL. CDR3 coding DNA: TGCGCCAGCAGCCAAAAACTCCGGAGGGATTCGGCCTACGAGCAGTACTTC. The encoded protein is CASSQKLRRDSAYEQYF.

The chain uses TRBV7-9 and TRBJ1-1; D gene unclear. Per the germline V gene, CDR1 is SEHNR and CDR2 is FQNEAQ (reference sequence). This CDR3 has 13 residues. The V end was cut by 1 base, the J end by 0 bases, with 3 bases between. The CDR3 sequence is CASSLGMNTEAFF. DNA of the CDR3: TGTGCCAGCAGCTTAGGCATGAACACTGAAGCTTTCTTT. The full variable domain, in which reference TRBV7-9 and TRBJ1-1 provide the parts outside the CDR3, is DTGVSQNPRHKITKRGQNVTFRCDPISEHNRLYWYRQTLGQGPEFLTYFQNEAQLEKSRLLSDRFSAERPKGSFSTLEIQRTEQGDSAMYLCASSLGMNTEAFFGQGTRLTVV.

The chain recombines TRBV9 with TRBJ2-5, with D maybe TRBD2 (6 bases). CDR1 and CDR2 (germline): SGDLS, YYNGEE. V was pared by 4 bases and J by 0 bases, with 16 bases between. This CDR3 spans 16 amino acids. This CDR3 is CASSPRAGRYQETQYF. The CDR3 DNA reads TGTGCCAGCAGCCCCCGGGCGGGGAGGTACCAAGAGACCCAGTACTTC. Filled out from reference TRBV9 and TRBJ2-5, the complete variable domain reads DSGVTQTPKHLITATGQRVTLRCSPRSGDLSVYWYQQSLDQGLQFLIQYYNGEERAKGNILERFSAQQFPDLHSELNLSSLELGDSALYFCASSPRAGRYQETQYFGPGTRLLVL.

The rearrangement uses TRBV10-3 and TRBJ2-2, with D possibly matching TRBD1 (6 bases). Trimming shortened V by 4 bases and J by 10 bases, and 10 bases separated the two germline ends. Looked up from germline, CDR1 is ENHRY and CDR2 is SYGVKD. The CDR3 spans 12 residues. The CDR3 DNA reads as TGTGCCATCAGTGCCCGGACAGCGGAGCTGTTTTTT. Translating gives CAISARTAELFF.

DNA for the CDR3: TGCGCCAGCAGCCACCGAGCGAGGGGCGGTGGCTACACCTTC. It translates to CASSHRARGGGYTF. The rearrangement uses TRBV4-3 and TRBJ1-2, with TRBD1 as a possible D gene (5 bases). The CDR3 runs to 14 residues. Germline V gene sequence: CDR1 LGHNA, CDR2 YSLEER. V shed 3 bases and J shed 7 bases, with 15 bases lying between them.

The CDR3 loop is CASSKGSEGPEAFF. The CDR3 coding sequence is TGTGCCAGCAGCAAAGGCAGCGAGGGCCCTGAAGCTTTCTTT. The genes are TRBV21-1 and TRBJ1-1. TRBV21-1 is shown as a pseudogene. The CDR3 covers 14 residues.

The chain combines TRBV5-4 with TRBJ2-3; D may be TRBD1 (6 bases). CDR3 length: 16 residues. Germline V CDR1 and CDR2: SGHNT, YYREEE (reference sequence). Trimming removed 0 bases at V and 1 base at J, with 12 bases between. The CDR3 coding sequence is TGTGCCAGCAGCTTGGTAACAGGGTCTGGCACAGATACGCAGTATTTT. It codes for CASSLVTGSGTDTQYF.

A single count supports this clone. The chain combines TRBV9 with TRBJ1-2; 7 positions match TRBD1. The CDR3 runs to 18 residues. V shed 4 bases, J shed 1 base, and the junction held 16 bases outside the gene matches. Per the germline V gene, CDR1 is SGDLS and CDR2 is YYNGEE. CDR3 sequence: CASSLTRTGLWNNYGYTF. CDR3 in DNA: TGTGCCAGCAGCCTCACCCGGACAGGCCTTTGGAATAACTATGGCTACACCTTC.

The chain employs TRBV12-3 or TRBV12-4 and TRBJ2-4; 9 bases agree with TRBD1. The CDR3 contains 13 residues. The V segment lost 6 bases and the J segment 14 bases; nucleotides outside the gene matches: 11. CDR3 sequence reads: CASRPIGQGRKYF. CDR3 DNA: TGTGCCAGCAGACCTATCGGACAGGGGAGGAAGTACTTC.

This rearrangement joins TRBV7-2 to TRBJ1-5; 8 bases fit TRBD1. The CDR3 is 18 residues long. Unmatched junction bases numbered 8, after V lost 1 base and J lost 0 bases. Germline values: CDR1 SGHTA, CDR2 FQGNSA. This CDR3 is CASSLGTGSSYSNQPQHF. In DNA form, the CDR3 reads TGTGCCAGCAGCTTAGGGACAGGGAGTTCATATAGCAATCAGCCCCAGCATTTT.

The chain is built from TRBV4-3 and TRBJ2-3; D call uncertain. Trimming pared 1 base from V and 5 bases from J, leaving 10 bases between. The CDR3 has 14 amino acids. In germline, CDR1 is LGHNA, CDR2 YSLEER. CDR3 protein: CASSQVDRGDTQYF. CDR3 nucleotides: TGCGCCAGCAGCCAAGTCGACCGCGGAGATACGCAGTATTTT.

The table lists this clone with a count of one. CDR3 amino acids: CASSLGANTEAFF. The CDR3 DNA is TGTGCCAGCAGCCTCGGGGCTAACACTGAAGCTTTCTTT. This chain links TRBV6-5 with TRBJ1-1; D is perhaps TRBD1 (5 bases). Germline V gene data show CDR1 as MNHEY and CDR2 as SVGAGI. The CDR3 has 13 residues. Trimming took off 6 bases at V and 2 bases at J, with 10 bases between the two ends.

This clone was detected a few times. The germline gene is not matched at one end of the junction; a read error may be the cause. The J gene is TRBJ1-6, the V gene TRBV7-7; 7 nucleotides align to TRBD1. The germline V gene has CDR1 SSHAT and CDR2 FNYEAQ (reference sequence). The length of the CDR3 is 18 residues. The CDR3 protein is CASSFGHRGVRANSPLHF. CDR3 in DNA: TGTGCTAGCAGCTTTGGGCACAGGGGAGTGAGGGCGAATTCACCCCTCCACTTT.

The chain is built from TRBV19 and TRBJ2-1; TRBD2 agrees at 8 bases. With V trimmed by 1 base and J by 2 bases, 4 bases remained unmatched. CDR3 length equals 16 residues. From germline, CDR1 is LNHDA and CDR2 SQIVND (reference sequence). CDR3 in DNA: TGTGCCAGTAGTATAGGTTTAGCGGGGCCCTACAATGAGCAGTTCTTC. Its translation: CASSIGLAGPYNEQFF.

J is TRBJ1-2 and V is TRBV18, with D perhaps TRBD1 (5 bases). The V gene lost 3 bases and the J gene lost 3 bases, with 8 bases spanning the gap. The CDR3 covers 13 residues. The germline V gene encodes CDR1 KGHSH and CDR2 LQKENI. CDR3 nucleotides: TGTGCCAGCTCACCGCAGGGAGACTATGGCTACACCTTC. This sequence encodes CASSPQGDYGYTF. The whole variable domain, remainder taken from reference TRBV18 and TRBJ1-2, is NAGVMQNPRHLVRRRGQEARLRCSPMKGHSHVYWYRQLPEEGLKFMVYLQKENIIDESGMPKERFSAEFPKEGPSILRIQQVVRGDSAAYFCASSPQGDYGYTFGSGTRLTVV.

The rearrangement joins TRBV21-1 to TRBJ1-3. TRBV21-1 is recorded as a pseudogene. The CDR3 extends over 11 amino acids. The CDR3 sequence is CASSNLDTIYF. The CDR3 region has the DNA TGTGCCAGCAGCAATCTCGACACCATATATTTT.

This chain links TRBV6-2 or TRBV6-3 with TRBJ1-1; D gene unclear. This CDR3 spans 13 amino acids. The V gene lost 2 bases and the J gene lost 1 base, with 5 bases spanning the gap. The germline gives CDR1 MNHEY, CDR2 SVGEGT. CDR3 DNA sequence: TGTGCCAGCAGTTACCTTCGGAACACTGAAGCTTTCTTT. It yields the protein CASSYLRNTEAFF.

This chain uses TRBV18 with TRBJ1-5, with D uncertain. The CDR3 is made up of 13 amino acids. V shed 5 bases and J shed 2 bases, with 7 bases lying between them. In germline, CDR1 is KGHSH, CDR2 LQKENI. The CDR3 protein is CASSGIRNQPQHF. The CDR3, as DNA: TGTGCCAGCTCAGGGATTCGCAATCAGCCCCAGCATTTT.

A single count supports this clone. This sequence joins TRBV30 and TRBJ1-6; D remains ambiguous. From germline, CDR1 is GTSNPN and CDR2 SVGIG (reference sequence). V was clipped by 4 bases and J by 8 bases, with 9 bases between them. The CDR3 covers 12 residues. The CDR3 reads CAWMDGYSPLHF. CDR3 nucleotide sequence: TGTGCCTGGATGGACGGTTATTCACCCCTCCACTTT.